This T cell receptor beta chain was profiled in a study of cytomegalovirus exposure and HLA in healthy donors. For the study at large: As released early, the data held 75 million to 90 million unique TCRs from HLA-typed donors. Findings and limits, study-wide: Rare sequences made up most TCRs, while some public TCRs were found in many donors.

This CDR3 comprises 13 residues. Per germline, CDR1 PRHDT and CDR2 FYEKMQ (reference sequence). With regard to this clone: Its antigen is unidentified. The junction does not match germline at one end; this may be a read error.

13 Jbeta primers and 60 Vbeta primers were used for the PCR. TCRdb's copy holds only in-frame clones and misses some; the assay was immunoSEQ multiplex PCR. This table lists 80,000 to 100,000 clones. Sequencing was performed on PBMCs. The V call is TRBV13, the J call TRBJ2-7, with 7 bases identical to TRBD1. This clonotype originated in a middle-aged man in good health and CMV-seronegative. DNA of the CDR3: TGTGGCAGCAGCTTACAGGGGCACTACGAGCAGTACTTC. Its protein is CGSSLQGHYEQYF. Looking up the rest from reference TRBV13 and TRBJ2-7 gives the full variable domain: AAGVIQSPRHLIKEKRETATLKCYPIPRHDTVYWYQQGPGQDPQFLISFYEKMQSDKGSIPDRFSAQQFSDYHSELNMSSLELGDSALYFCGSSLQGHYEQYFGPGTRLTVT.